Each of the 21 T cell receptor beta chains below was sequenced from the same sample in a study of cytomegalovirus exposure and HLA in healthy donors. With 60 Vbeta and 13 Jbeta primers, the PCR was carried out. Assay used: immunoSEQ multiplex PCR; TCRdb lists only in-frame clones, some missing. The repertoire holds 150,000 to 200,000 clones, roughly four fifths seen once, with more than 7% in the top ten. Sequences were obtained from PBMCs. These receptors came from a male donor in good health and CMV-seropositive.

This chain joins TRBV15 and TRBJ2-7; 9 bases line up with TRBD1. Germline V lookup: CDR1 LNHNV, CDR2 YYDKDF (reference sequence). Trimming took 5 bases from V and 11 from J; bases not matched to a gene: 16. The CDR3 is made up of 15 amino acids. The CDR3 DNA sequence: TGTGCCACCAGCCCCGGGACAGGGTTTGAAGGAGAGAAGTACTTC. This codes for CATSPGTGFEGEKYF.

The rearrangement links TRBV30 to TRBJ2-5, with TRBD2 matching 7 bases. The germline CDR1 and CDR2 sequences are GTSNPN and SVGIG (reference sequence). This CDR3 region has 14 residues. The V and J ends lost 1 base and 5 bases, in that order; junction bases with no gene match: 7. CDR3 nucleotides: TGTGCCTGGAGTGGTAGCGGGCTAATGGAGACCCAGTACTTC. It encodes CAWSGSGLMETQYF.

A remark on this clone: A read error may produce the germline difference seen at one junction end. V is TRBV7-9 and J is TRBJ1-1; TRBD1 aligns across 9 bases. Germline V gene sequence: CDR1 SEHNR, CDR2 FQNEAQ (reference sequence). The CDR3 length is 11 residues. Here the CDR3 DNA reads TGTGCCAGCAGCGAGGGGGACAGGGCTTCGTTT. Translating it yields CASSEGDRASF.

The V gene is TRBV30, the J gene TRBJ1-1, with 7 bases matching TRBD1. The ends lost 7 bases at V and 0 bases at J; junction bases unmatched: 8. The CDR3 consists of 14 residues. Germline CDR1 GTSNPN, CDR2 SVGIG (reference sequence). This CDR3 reads CASYRGGMNTEAFF. As DNA, the CDR3 is TGTGCCTCCTACCGAGGGGGCATGAACACTGAAGCTTTCTTT.

The gene calls are TRBV5-5 and TRBJ2-5, with 8 bases aligning to TRBD2. Germline-derived CDR1 and CDR2 are SGHKS and YYEKEE (reference sequence). CDR3 size: 15 residues. After removal of 0 bases from V and 5 bases from J, the junction contained 6 bases not matched to a gene. The CDR3 DNA is TGTGCCAGCAGCTTGGGCCTGACTAGCGAGGAGACCCAGTACTTC. Translated, it gives CASSLGLTSEETQYF.

This clone came up a few times. V and J are TRBV5-4 and TRBJ2-5; 9 bases map to TRBD1. The CDR3 runs 16 residues. Germline V gene data show CDR1 as SGHNT and CDR2 as YYREEE (reference sequence). V shed 2 bases, J shed 3 bases, and the junction held 8 bases outside the gene matches. The CDR3 protein is CASSLGDRASEETQYF. Here the CDR3 DNA reads TGTGCCAGCAGCTTAGGGGACAGGGCATCGGAAGAGACCCAGTACTTC.

The rearrangement links TRBV6-1 to TRBJ2-3, with 7 positions matching TRBD2. Germline assignment: CDR1 MNHNS and CDR2 SASEGT. CDR3 length: 13 amino acids. V lost 6 bases and J lost 1; bases outside the gene matches: 1. This chain's CDR3 is CASRAGGTDTQYF. In nucleotides, the CDR3 is TGTGCCAGCAGGGCGGGGGGCACAGATACGCAGTATTTT.

The CDR3 here is CASSLAGTGGANSPLHF. For the CDR3, the DNA is TGCGCCAGCAGCCTGGCAGGGACAGGGGGGGCTAATTCACCCCTCCACTTT. The chain couples TRBV5-1 to TRBJ1-6, with 11 positions matching TRBD1. CDR1 is SGHRS and CDR2 is YFSETQ in the germline V gene. J lost 6 bases, V lost 4 bases, and 9 bases had no gene match. The CDR3 consists of 17 residues.

The V gene is TRBV4-1, the J gene TRBJ1-2; 8 bases agree with TRBD1. This CDR3 has 15 amino acids. V dropped 1 base and J dropped 4; count of bases not matched to a gene: 5. The V gene's germline CDR1 is MGHRA and CDR2 YSYEKL. CDR3 sequence reads: CASSQGVTGGYGYTF. CDR3 nucleotide sequence: TGCGCCAGCAGCCAAGGAGTCACAGGGGGCTATGGCTACACCTTC.

This chain links TRBV5-1 with TRBJ1-2; 8 positions agree with TRBD1. The CDR3 length is 15 residues. The ends lost 0 bases at V and 4 bases at J; junction bases unmatched: 5. Germline CDR1 and CDR2: SGHRS and YFSETQ. The chain's CDR3 is CASSLGTGIGYGYTF. DNA for the CDR3: TGCGCCAGCAGCTTGGGGACAGGGATCGGCTATGGCTACACCTTC.

The chain links TRBV7-2 to TRBJ1-2; TRBD1 matches 9 bases. The germline CDR1 and CDR2 sequences are SGHTA and FQGNSA. V lost 5 bases to trimming and J lost 7 bases; unmatched junction nucleotides: 11. The CDR3 totals 15 residues. CDR3 region: CASSQTGGFKGGYTF. CDR3 DNA: TGTGCCAGCAGCCAAACAGGGGGCTTCAAGGGTGGCTACACCTTC. The full variable domain, rest sourced from reference TRBV7-2 and TRBJ1-2, is GAGVSQSPSNKVTEKGKDVELRCDPISGHTALYWYRQSLGQGLEFLIYFQGNSAPDKSGLPSDRFSAERTGGSVSTLTIQRTQQEDSAVYLCASSQTGGFKGGYTFGSGTRLTVV.

The rearrangement uses TRBV10-3 and TRBJ2-3; 8 nucleotides agree with TRBD2. Trimming cost V 0 bases and J 3 bases; bases outside gene matches: 11. Per the germline V gene, CDR1 is ENHRY and CDR2 is SYGVKD. The CDR3 has 18 amino acids. The CDR3 DNA is TGTGCCATCAGTGAGTCGGGGGTGGTAGCGGGATTGACAGATACGCAGTATTTT. It yields the protein CAISESGVVAGLTDTQYF.

The genes are TRBV9 and TRBJ2-2, with TRBD1 matching over 7 bases. CDR1 is SGDLS, CDR2 YYNGEE, per germline. The V segment lost 4 bases and the J segment 2 bases; nucleotides outside the gene matches: 8. The CDR3 consists of 16 residues. CDR3 region: CASSPRQGQNTGELFF. CDR3 nucleotide sequence: TGTGCCAGCAGCCCTAGACAGGGCCAAAACACCGGGGAGCTGTTTTTT.

This chain connects TRBV5-8 to TRBJ2-3, with TRBD1 matching over 8 bases. V lost 4 bases to trimming and J lost 3 bases; unmatched junction nucleotides: 10. This CDR3 region has 16 residues. Germline-derived CDR1 and CDR2 are SGHTS and YDEGEE. The CDR3 sequence: CASSPKSGGRTDTQYF. Here the CDR3 DNA reads TGTGCCAGCAGCCCGAAATCAGGGGGCAGGACAGATACGCAGTATTTT.

V usage is TRBV6-5 and J usage is TRBJ2-3; 11 bases agree with TRBD2. The CDR3 spans 16 residues. Looked up from germline, CDR1 is MNHEY and CDR2 is SVGAGI. J was trimmed by 2 bases and V by 2 bases; bases with no gene match: 3. The CDR3 DNA follows: TGTGCCAGCAGTTACGGGACTAGCGGTTCCACAGATACGCAGTATTTT. Protein: CASSYGTSGSTDTQYF.

The CDR3: CASSFSGAGTEAFF. The CDR3 DNA sequence: TGTGCCAGCAGTTTTTCAGGGGCTGGCACTGAAGCTTTCTTT. This chain uses TRBV28 with TRBJ1-1, with D maybe TRBD1 (6 bases). The V end was cut by 3 bases, the J end by 4 bases, with 12 bases between. This CDR3 spans 14 amino acids. Germline V gives CDR1 MDHEN, CDR2 SYDVKM. Together with reference TRBV28 and TRBJ1-1, the CDR3 gives the full variable domain: DVKVTQSSRYLVKRTGEKVFLECVQDMDHENMFWYRQDPGLGLRLIYFSYDVKMKEKGDIPEGYSVSREKKERFSLILESASTNQTSMYLCASSFSGAGTEAFFGQGTRLTVV.

The V gene is TRBV7-2, the J gene TRBJ2-6; D is perhaps TRBD2 (5 bases). With 1 base removed from V and 4 bases from J, the gap between germline ends came to 14 bases. The germline CDR1 and CDR2 sequences are SGHTA and FQGNSA. The CDR3 has 17 amino acids. The CDR3 nucleotides read TGTGCCAGCAGCTTAGACTCCGGGGTTGCCGGGGCCAACGTCCTGACTTTC. It translates to CASSLDSGVAGANVLTF. The full variable domain, in which reference TRBV7-2 and TRBJ2-6 provide the parts outside the CDR3, is GAGVSQSPSNKVTEKGKDVELRCDPISGHTALYWYRQSLGQGLEFLIYFQGNSAPDKSGLPSDRFSAERTGGSVSTLTIQRTQQEDSAVYLCASSLDSGVAGANVLTFGAGSRLTVL.

In this sample, this clone turned up a few times. This chain's CDR3 is CASSGQFTEAFF. In DNA form, the CDR3 reads TGTGCCAGCTCTGGACAGTTCACTGAAGCTTTCTTT. J is TRBJ1-1 and V is TRBV7-9, with D possibly TRBD1 on 6 matching bases. Germline CDR1 and CDR2: SEHNR and FQNEAQ (reference sequence). This CDR3 comprises 12 residues. V lost 8 bases and J 4 bases, leaving 11 bases between the germline ends.

This chain connects TRBV19 to TRBJ2-3, with D perhaps TRBD2 (5 bases). V lost 8 bases to trimming and J lost 1 base, with 16 bases between them. CDR3 size: 15 residues. Germline lookup yields CDR1 LNHDA and CDR2 SQIVND (reference sequence). The CDR3 loop is CASDSGSAGTDTQYF. The DNA for the CDR3 is TGTGCCAGTGACTCGGGTAGCGCGGGCACAGATACGCAGTATTTT.

V gene TRBV7-6 combines with J gene TRBJ2-5; 8 nucleotides match TRBD1. The DNA end favors TRBJ2-7, so the J call may be wrong. From germline, CDR1 is SGHVS and CDR2 FNYEAQ. The CDR3 has 14 residues. Here the CDR3 reads CASSYGQGTYEQYF. The CDR3 coding sequence is TGTGCCAGCAGCTATGGACAGGGTACCTACGAGCAGTACTTC.

The rearrangement joins TRBV6-1 to TRBJ1-1, with D uncertain. The germline gives CDR1 MNHNS, CDR2 SASEGT. The CDR3 is 12 residues long. The V gene lost 6 bases and the J gene lost 5 bases, with 10 bases spanning the gap. The CDR3 DNA is TGTGCCAGCAGGGCTGAGGGAACTGAAGCTTTCTTT. Residues: CASRAEGTEAFF.